What follows are 27 T cell receptor beta chains derived from one specimen sequenced in a study of blood T cells in healthy people across ages. Primers used in a second PCR of roughly 6 to 11 cycles were a sample-barcoded 5' primer and a J-beta primer mix. Using its own MiXCR run on the 5' RACE reads, TCRdb lists one record per CDR3 protein. The table lists around 820,000 distinct CDR3 sequences, 20% to 30% of them singletons, with more than 3% in the top ten. These data are also associated with another study on T cells of mothers and their children.

Source material: blood. The receptor set was obtained from a boy between 10 and 17 years old in good health.

CDR3 coding DNA: TGTGCCAGCAGGTTAACTCTTGGTGGCTACACCTTC. Amino acids: CASRLTLGGYTF. The gene calls are TRBV7-2 and TRBJ1-2; D is ambiguous. V was clipped by 6 bases and J by 7 bases, with 12 bases between them. Germline V CDR1 and CDR2: SGHTA, FQGNSA. There are 12 residues in the CDR3.

This clonotype was counted between two and nine times. The chain couples TRBV28 to TRBJ1-1, with 7 bases identical to TRBD1. This CDR3 is built from 19 residues. J was trimmed by 0 bases and V by 5 bases; bases with no gene match: 18. CDR1 is MDHEN, CDR2 SYDVKM, per germline. CDR3 nucleotides: TGTGCCAGCAGTCCTGCCCCGGGACAGAGGCCCCATATGAACACTGAAGCTTTCTTT. Translation gives CASSPAPGQRPHMNTEAFF. The whole variable domain, remainder taken from reference TRBV28 and TRBJ1-1, is DVKVTQSSRYLVKRTGEKVFLECVQDMDHENMFWYRQDPGLGLRLIYFSYDVKMKEKGDIPEGYSVSREKKERFSLILESASTNQTSMYLCASSPAPGQRPHMNTEAFFGQGTRLTVV.

V gene TRBV20-1 combines with J gene TRBJ1-1; D remains ambiguous. CDR1 and CDR2 (germline): DFQATT, SNEGSKA (reference sequence). The CDR3 runs to 12 residues. V lost 4 bases and J 6 bases, leaving 12 bases between the germline ends. CDR3 sequence: CSATAKGSEAFF. CDR3 nucleotides: TGCAGTGCTACAGCCAAGGGTTCTGAAGCTTTCTTT.

Only a few counts were recorded for this clonotype. The chain combines TRBV12-3 or TRBV12-4 with TRBJ2-7, with 8 bases matching TRBD2. The junction had 5 bases not matched to a gene; V was cut back by 6 bases and J by 1 base. The CDR3 runs 14 residues. The CDR3 nucleotides read TGTGCCAGCAGGGAGCGGGGGAAATCCTACGAGCAGTACTTC. Translated: CASRERGKSYEQYF.

This clonotype was detected once. This chain connects TRBV7-6 to TRBJ2-6; D unclear. Germline values: CDR1 SGHVS, CDR2 FNYEAQ. Trimming cost V 5 bases and J 0 bases, with 8 bases left between them. This CDR3 has 15 residues. DNA of the CDR3: TGTGCCAGCAGCCTAACAAACTCTGGGGCCAACGTCCTGACTTTC. Protein: CASSLTNSGANVLTF.

In DNA, the CDR3 is TGTGCCAGCAGCCAAGGTGACAGGGGGAACTATGGCTACACCTTC. As protein: CASSQGDRGNYGYTF. This chain uses TRBV14 with TRBJ1-2, with 9 bases that match TRBD1. Germline V CDR1 and CDR2: SGHDN, FVKESK. The CDR3 runs 15 residues. The trim removed 1 base at V and 2 bases at J, leaving 2 bases unmatched.

The chain recombines TRBV6-6 with TRBJ2-5; D call uncertain. Germline values: CDR1 MNHNY, CDR2 SVGAGI (reference sequence). V lost 6 bases and J lost 4, with 15 bases in between. The CDR3 loop spans 14 amino acids. Here the CDR3 DNA reads TGTGCCAGCAGGCCCTATGGAGTAGCAGAGACCCAGTACTTC. As protein: CASRPYGVAETQYF.

The chain recombines TRBV7-9 with TRBJ2-1; 7 nucleotides agree with TRBD2. Per the germline V gene, CDR1 is SEHNR and CDR2 is FQNEAQ (reference sequence). CDR3 length: 16 amino acids. Germline trimming cut 6 bases from V and 4 bases from J; bases unmatched to any gene: 12. The CDR3 loop reads CASSTLGGDGYNEQFF. The DNA for the CDR3 is TGTGCCAGCAGTACGTTGGGGGGGGACGGTTACAATGAGCAGTTCTTC. Full variable domain (outside the CDR3, taken from reference TRBV7-9 and TRBJ2-1): DTGVSQNPRHKITKRGQNVTFRCDPISEHNRLYWYRQTLGQGPEFLTYFQNEAQLEKSRLLSDRFSAERPKGSFSTLEIQRTEQGDSAMYLCASSTLGGDGYNEQFFGPGTRLTVL.

J is TRBJ2-3 and V is TRBV7-8, with unresolved D. V shed 2 bases and J shed 2 bases, with 8 bases lying between them. Germline-derived CDR1 and CDR2 are SGHVS and FQNEAQ. CDR3 size: 14 residues. The chain's CDR3 is CASSLLGNTDTQYF. The CDR3 nucleotides read TGTGCCAGCAGCTTATTGGGTAACACAGATACGCAGTATTTT.

A few counts support this clonotype. The chain recombines TRBV6-2 or TRBV6-3 with TRBJ2-7; 8 bases fit TRBD1. The germline V gene has CDR1 MNHEY and CDR2 SVGEGT. The CDR3 loop spans 14 amino acids. V was pared by 6 bases and J by 0 bases, with 4 bases of the junction left unmatched. The CDR3 coding sequence is TGTGCCAGCAGCCGGGACAGGAGCTCCTACGAGCAGTACTTC. Amino acids: CASSRDRSSYEQYF.

The chain has TRBV27 and TRBJ2-6, with unresolved D. V was pared by 8 bases and J by 2 bases, with 10 bases between. The CDR3 sequence is 14 residues long. From germline, CDR1 is MNHEY and CDR2 SMNVEV (reference sequence). CDR3 residues: CASSGLTGANVLTF. The CDR3 DNA follows: TGTGCCAGCTCAGGCTTAACTGGGGCCAACGTCCTGACTTTC.

This clonotype was seen a handful of times. V is TRBV12-3 or TRBV12-4 and J is TRBJ2-5; no clear D. This CDR3 has 14 amino acids. V lost 2 bases, J lost 2 bases, and 9 bases lay in between. In DNA form, the CDR3 reads TGTGCCAGCAGTTTAAACGGACCTCAAGAGACCCAGTACTTC. It specifies CASSLNGPQETQYF.

This clonotype was counted a few times. The chain has TRBV28 and TRBJ2-3, with D possibly matching TRBD2 (5 bases). The CDR3 contains 18 residues. The germline V gene has CDR1 MDHEN and CDR2 SYDVKM. Trimming took off 5 bases at V and 5 bases at J, with 26 bases between the two ends. For the CDR3, the DNA is TGTGCCAGCAGTCCCTTACTGGGAGCGAGTTCAGCCGGAGATACGCAGTATTTT. This codes for CASSPLLGASSAGDTQYF.

The chain uses TRBV20-1 and TRBJ1-4; no clear D gene. V lost 2 bases and J lost 6, with 13 bases in between. CDR1 DFQATT and CDR2 SNEGSKA come from the germline V gene (reference sequence). The CDR3 has 14 amino acids. The CDR3 DNA reads as TGCAGTGCTAGATTACCAGGACTAGATGAAAAACTGTTTTTT. This gives the protein CSARLPGLDEKLFF.

The chain joins TRBV4-3 to TRBJ2-2, with D possibly matching TRBD1 (5 bases). V lost 1 base to trimming and J lost 3 bases, with 15 bases between them. CDR1 and CDR2 from the germline V gene are LGHNA and YSLEER. The CDR3 spans 17 residues. CDR3 sequence reads: CASSQVFSGAYTGELFF. The CDR3 DNA is TGCGCCAGCAGCCAAGTTTTCTCTGGGGCGTACACCGGGGAGCTGTTTTTT.

This clonotype was detected only a few times. The V call is TRBV2, the J call TRBJ2-4; TRBD2 aligns across 7 bases. There are 21 residues in the CDR3. Germline lookup yields CDR1 SNHLY and CDR2 FYNNEI. The ends lost 6 bases at V and 0 bases at J; junction bases unmatched: 23. The CDR3 DNA is TGTGCCAGCAGCGACCCCACAGTAGGGAGGGTAGGGATATTAGCCAAAAACATTCAGTACTTC. Its translation is CASSDPTVGRVGILAKNIQYF.

This clonotype was found many times. This rearrangement joins TRBV7-2 to TRBJ2-7; a possible D gene is TRBD1 (6 bases). Trimming cost V 1 base and J 2 bases, with 9 bases left between them. Germline V gene lookup returns CDR1 SGHTA and CDR2 FQGNSA. The CDR3 totals 14 residues. The CDR3: CASSLGAGAYEQYF. The DNA for the CDR3 is TGTGCCAGCAGCTTAGGTGCAGGGGCCTACGAGCAGTACTTC.

This clonotype was found a few times. V is TRBV2 and J is TRBJ1-4, with a tentative D call TRBD1 (6 bases). Germline V gene data show CDR1 as SNHLY and CDR2 as FYNNEI. There are 16 residues in the CDR3. V lost 5 bases to trimming and J lost 5 bases, with 18 bases between them. CDR3 DNA sequence: TGTGCCAGCAGTTTTATTTCAGGGGCCCCAAATGAAAAACTGTTTTTT. Translated, it gives CASSFISGAPNEKLFF. Together with reference TRBV2 and TRBJ1-4, the CDR3 gives the full variable domain: EPEVTQTPSHQVTQMGQEVILRCVPISNHLYFYWYRQILGQKVEFLVSFYNNEISEKSEIFDDQFSVERPDGSNFTLKIRSTKLEDSAMYFCASSFISGAPNEKLFFGSGTQLSVL.

This clonotype showed up many times. J is TRBJ2-7 and V is TRBV6-5, with unresolved D. Trimming stripped 5 bases from V and 2 bases from J, with 10 bases between. Germline lookup yields CDR1 MNHEY and CDR2 SVGAGI. This CDR3 region has 13 residues. CDR3 region: CASSGRGTYEQYF. The CDR3 nucleotides are TGTGCCAGCAGTGGTCGTGGTACCTACGAGCAGTACTTC.

The J gene is TRBJ1-4, the V gene TRBV12-3 or TRBV12-4, with D perhaps TRBD1 (5 bases). Trimming removed 3 bases from V and 3 bases from J, with 14 bases in between. The CDR3 has 16 amino acids. In DNA form, the CDR3 reads TGTGCCAGCAGTTTCCTCCAGGGCAAGGCTAATGAAAAACTGTTTTTT. The encoded protein is CASSFLQGKANEKLFF.

This clonotype was observed a few times. The chain recombines TRBV2 with TRBJ2-5, with no clear D. Gene TRBJ2-7 matches the end of the DNA better, so the J call may be wrong. This CDR3 is 14 amino acids long. The V gene's germline CDR1 is SNHLY and CDR2 FYNNEI. DNA of the CDR3: TGTGCCAGCAGCGGGTACAGTAGTGAGGACGAGCAGTACTTC. Protein sequence: CASSGYSSEDEQYF.

The rearrangement uses TRBV7-9 and TRBJ1-6, with D perhaps matching TRBD1 (5 bases). In germline, CDR1 is SEHNR, CDR2 FQNEAQ (reference sequence). The CDR3 loop spans 14 amino acids. The V end was cut by 5 bases, the J end by 9 bases, with 14 bases between. This chain's CDR3 is CASSQEGSVSPLHF. The CDR3 DNA sequence: TGTGCCAGCAGCCAGGAGGGGTCGGTTTCACCCCTCCACTTT.

The chain joins TRBV5-4 to TRBJ2-5, with 7 bases fitting TRBD1. The end of the DNA is better explained by TRBJ2-7, so the J call may be wrong. Germline CDR1 is SGHNT and CDR2 is YYREEE (reference sequence). The CDR3 totals 14 residues. CDR3 sequence reads: CASSQYRGSYEQYF. The DNA for the CDR3 is TGTGCCAGCAGTCAGTACAGGGGCTCCTACGAGCAGTACTTC.

This chain joins TRBV3-1 and TRBJ1-4; TRBD1 is a possible D gene (6 bases). V lost 0 bases to trimming and J lost 8 bases, with 16 bases between them. CDR3 length equals 16 residues. CDR1 and CDR2 (germline): LGHDT, YNNKEL (reference sequence). For the CDR3, the DNA is TGTGCCAGCAGCCAAGATAACTCAGGGGCGCAAGAAAAACTGTTTTTT. Its protein product is CASSQDNSGAQEKLFF.

The V gene is TRBV7-8, the J gene TRBJ2-5; D is uncertain. Deletions cut 1 base from V and 5 bases from J, with 8 bases between. The V gene's germline CDR1 is SGHVS and CDR2 FQNEAQ. The CDR3 extends over 13 amino acids. The CDR3 loop is CASSLGIWETQYF. In DNA form, the CDR3 reads TGTGCCAGCAGCTTAGGGATTTGGGAGACCCAGTACTTC.

V is TRBV28 and J is TRBJ2-7; possibly TRBD2 for D (6 bases). There are 13 residues in the CDR3. Germline CDR1 is MDHEN and CDR2 is SYDVKM. Trimming removed 3 bases from V and 5 bases from J, with 11 bases in between. The CDR3, as DNA: TGTGCCAGCAGTTTGTACGGGAGCCACGAGCAGTACTTC. It specifies CASSLYGSHEQYF. The variable domain in full, with the rest retrieved from reference TRBV28 and TRBJ2-7, is DVKVTQSSRYLVKRTGEKVFLECVQDMDHENMFWYRQDPGLGLRLIYFSYDVKMKEKGDIPEGYSVSREKKERFSLILESASTNQTSMYLCASSLYGSHEQYFGPGTRLTVT.

This clonotype was seen once. The chain combines TRBV20-1 with TRBJ1-2; D not certain. Germline V lookup: CDR1 DFQATT, CDR2 SNEGSKA (reference sequence). The germline V and J ends were trimmed by 1 base and 6 bases, with 9 bases remaining between them. The CDR3 runs to 12 residues. The CDR3 region is CSARGLDDGYTF. The CDR3 DNA reads TGCAGTGCTAGAGGCCTTGACGATGGCTACACCTTC.